The 9 T cell receptor beta chains given below trace back to one sample, sequenced in a study of blood T cell repertoires in COVID-19. TCRdb keeps only in-frame clones here, not all; method: immunoSEQ multiplex PCR. The profile shows some 260,000 clones, about 89% of them singletons. Sequencing input: PBMCs or T cells enriched from blood (not recorded which). The receptors here all came from a man aged 35 to 55 who had recovered from COVID-19.

This clone has a single count. The chain couples TRBV7-9 to TRBJ1-4, with 7 bases lining up with TRBD1. Trimming cost V 0 bases and J 7 bases; bases outside gene matches: 5. CDR1 SEHNR and CDR2 FQNEAQ come from the germline V gene (reference sequence). The CDR3 totals 15 residues. The CDR3 sequence is CASSLATGQSEKLFF. CDR3 nucleotide sequence: TGTGCCAGCAGCTTAGCGACGGGACAGTCTGAAAAACTGTTTTTT. Supplemented by reference TRBV7-9 and TRBJ1-4, the full variable domain reads DTGVSQNPRHKITKRGQNVTFRCDPISEHNRLYWYRQTLGQGPEFLTYFQNEAQLEKSRLLSDRFSAERPKGSFSTLEIQRTEQGDSAMYLCASSLATGQSEKLFFGSGTQLSVL.

This chain joins TRBV27 and TRBJ1-3; D not resolved. The CDR3 loop spans 14 amino acids. Deletions cut 5 bases from V and 1 base from J, with 9 bases between. Germline CDR1 reads MNHEY; CDR2 reads SMNVEV (reference sequence). The CDR3 loop is CASSPHGSGNTIYF. CDR3 sequence (DNA): TGTGCCAGCAGTCCCCACGGGTCTGGAAACACCATATATTTT.

This rearrangement joins TRBV3-1 (or the pseudogene TRBV3-2) to TRBJ1-5; D unresolved. Trimming cost V 0 bases and J 9 bases, with 15 bases left between them. This CDR3 is built from 15 residues. CDR1 LGHDT and CDR2 YNNKEL come from the germline V gene (reference sequence). This CDR3 is CASSQDSVRSRPQHF. CDR3 DNA: TGTGCCAGCAGCCAAGATTCGGTTCGAAGTCGGCCCCAGCATTTT.

Only one count was recorded for this clone. One end of the junction does not line up with germline, which may come from a read error. This CDR3 reads CASSLDTGAYNEQFF. In DNA form, the CDR3 reads TGTGCTAGCAGCTTAGATACAGGAGCGTACAATGAGCAGTTCTTC. The rearrangement links TRBV7-7 to TRBJ2-1, with D possibly being TRBD1 (5 bases). The CDR3 loop spans 15 amino acids. The germline V gene encodes CDR1 SSHAT and CDR2 FNYEAQ (reference sequence).

This clone was observed a few times. The chain recombines TRBV18 with TRBJ1-5; 10 nucleotides align to TRBD1. The CDR3 contains 16 residues. Germline CDR1 is KGHSH and CDR2 is LQKENI. After removal of 4 bases from V and 0 bases from J, the junction contained 3 bases not matched to a gene. CDR3 protein: CASSRGTGDSNQPQHF. CDR3 coding DNA: TGTGCCAGCTCACGAGGGACAGGGGATAGCAATCAGCCCCAGCATTTT.

The chain joins TRBV9 to TRBJ2-3; a possible D gene is TRBD2 (5 bases). This CDR3 contains 15 residues. Germline CDR1 is SGDLS and CDR2 is YYNGEE. V was pared by 3 bases and J by 3 bases, with 14 bases between. The CDR3, as DNA: TGTGCCAGCAGCGCCAGACCCTCGGGGACAGATACGCAGTATTTT. Amino acids: CASSARPSGTDTQYF.

The CDR3 reads CASSLRPGQGEKLFF. CDR3 bases: TGTGCCAGCAGCTTAAGGCCGGGACAGGGTGAAAAACTGTTTTTT. The gene calls are TRBV7-6 and TRBJ1-4; 9 bases map to TRBD1. Germline loops: CDR1 SGHVS, CDR2 FNYEAQ. CDR3 size: 15 residues. J lost 7 bases, V lost 2 bases, and 5 bases had no gene match.

The sample holds one count of this clone. The chain links TRBV11-1 to TRBJ2-1; D perhaps matches TRBD1 (5 bases). This CDR3 has 12 amino acids. The germline V and J ends were trimmed by 6 bases and 10 bases, with 13 bases remaining between them. Germline CDR1 and CDR2: SGHAT and FQDESV (reference sequence). The CDR3 region has the DNA TGTGCCAGCAGGCTGGACACATACGAGCAGTTCTTC. Its translation is CASRLDTYEQFF.

The rearrangement links TRBV6-5 to TRBJ2-1; 11 bases are a match to TRBD2. Germline V lookup: CDR1 MNHEY, CDR2 SVGAGI. This CDR3 region has 15 residues. V lost 5 bases, J lost 2 bases, and 2 bases stayed unmatched. CDR3 region: CASSQTSGAYNEQFF. For the CDR3, the DNA is TGTGCCAGCAGTCAGACTAGCGGGGCCTACAATGAGCAGTTCTTC.